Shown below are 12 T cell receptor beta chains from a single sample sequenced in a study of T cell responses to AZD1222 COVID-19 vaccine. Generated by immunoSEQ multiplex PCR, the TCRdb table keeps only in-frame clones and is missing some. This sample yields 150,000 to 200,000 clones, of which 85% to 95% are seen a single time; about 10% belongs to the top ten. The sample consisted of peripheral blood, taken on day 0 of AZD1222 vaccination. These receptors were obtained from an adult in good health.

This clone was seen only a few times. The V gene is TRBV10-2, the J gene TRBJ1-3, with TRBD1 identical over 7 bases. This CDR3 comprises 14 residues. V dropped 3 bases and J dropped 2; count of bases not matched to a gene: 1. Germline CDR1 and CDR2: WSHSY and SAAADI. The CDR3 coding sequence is TGCGCCAGCAGTGAACAGGGGACTGGAAACACCATATATTTT. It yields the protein CASSEQGTGNTIYF.

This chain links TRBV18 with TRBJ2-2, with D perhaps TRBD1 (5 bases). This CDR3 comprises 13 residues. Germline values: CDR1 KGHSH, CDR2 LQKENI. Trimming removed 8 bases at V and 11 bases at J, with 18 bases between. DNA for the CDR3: TGTGCCAGCGCAAACCAGGGTCAGGGAGAGCTGTTTTTT. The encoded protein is CASANQGQGELFF.

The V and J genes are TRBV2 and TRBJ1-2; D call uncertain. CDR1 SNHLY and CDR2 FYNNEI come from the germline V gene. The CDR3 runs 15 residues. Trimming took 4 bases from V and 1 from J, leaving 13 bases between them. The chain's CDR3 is CASSVGREGNYGYTF. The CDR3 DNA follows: TGTGCCAGCAGTGTTGGTCGGGAGGGTAACTATGGCTACACCTTC.

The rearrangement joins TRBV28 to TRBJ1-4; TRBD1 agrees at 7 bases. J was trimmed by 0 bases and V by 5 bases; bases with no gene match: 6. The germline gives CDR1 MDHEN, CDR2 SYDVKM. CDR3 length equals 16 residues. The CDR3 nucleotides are TGTGCCAGCAGTCCTCGACAGGGCGCAACTAATGAAAAACTGTTTTTT. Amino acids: CASSPRQGATNEKLFF.

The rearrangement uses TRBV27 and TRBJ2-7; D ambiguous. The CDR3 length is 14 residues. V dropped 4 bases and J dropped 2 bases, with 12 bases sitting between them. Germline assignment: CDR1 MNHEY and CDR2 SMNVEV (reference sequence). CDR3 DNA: TGTGCCAGCAGTTCGCGGATGGACCCCTACGAGCAGTACTTC. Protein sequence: CASSSRMDPYEQYF.

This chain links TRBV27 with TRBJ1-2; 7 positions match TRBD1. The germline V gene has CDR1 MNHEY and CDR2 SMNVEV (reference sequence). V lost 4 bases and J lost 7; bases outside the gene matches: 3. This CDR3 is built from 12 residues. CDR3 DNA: TGTGCCAGCAGTTACAGGGGAGTTGGCTACACCTTC. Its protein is CASSYRGVGYTF.

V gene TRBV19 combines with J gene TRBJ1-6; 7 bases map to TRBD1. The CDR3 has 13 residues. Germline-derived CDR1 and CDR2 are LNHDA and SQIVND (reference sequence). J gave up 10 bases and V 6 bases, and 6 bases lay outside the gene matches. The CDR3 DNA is TGTGCCAGTAGCCCGGGACAGAAGTCACCCCTCCACTTT. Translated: CASSPGQKSPLHF.

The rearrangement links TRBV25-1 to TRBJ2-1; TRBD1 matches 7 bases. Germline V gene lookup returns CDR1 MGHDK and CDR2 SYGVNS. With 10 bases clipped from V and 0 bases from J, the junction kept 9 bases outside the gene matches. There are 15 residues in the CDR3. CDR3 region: CATQGGSSSYNEQFF. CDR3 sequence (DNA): TGTGCCACCCAAGGGGGCAGTAGCTCCTACAATGAGCAGTTCTTC.

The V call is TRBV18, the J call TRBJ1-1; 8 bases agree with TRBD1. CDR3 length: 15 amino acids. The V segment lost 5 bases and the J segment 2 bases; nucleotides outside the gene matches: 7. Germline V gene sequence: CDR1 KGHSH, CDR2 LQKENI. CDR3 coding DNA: TGTGCCAGCTCAACCCGACAGGGGTATAACACTGAAGCTTTCTTT. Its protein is CASSTRQGYNTEAFF.

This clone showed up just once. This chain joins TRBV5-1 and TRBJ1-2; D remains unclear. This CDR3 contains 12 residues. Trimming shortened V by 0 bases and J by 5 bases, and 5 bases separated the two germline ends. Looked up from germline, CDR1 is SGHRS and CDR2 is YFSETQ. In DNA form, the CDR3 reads TGCGCCAGCAGCTTGGAAGGATATGGCTACACCTTC. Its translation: CASSLEGYGYTF.

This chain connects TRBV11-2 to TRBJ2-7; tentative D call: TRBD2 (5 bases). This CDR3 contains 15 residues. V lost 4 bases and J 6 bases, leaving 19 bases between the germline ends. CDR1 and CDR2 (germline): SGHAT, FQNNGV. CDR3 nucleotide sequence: TGTGCCAGCAGCTCTACAACAAGGGAGTATCGCGAGCAGTACTTC. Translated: CASSSTTREYREQYF.

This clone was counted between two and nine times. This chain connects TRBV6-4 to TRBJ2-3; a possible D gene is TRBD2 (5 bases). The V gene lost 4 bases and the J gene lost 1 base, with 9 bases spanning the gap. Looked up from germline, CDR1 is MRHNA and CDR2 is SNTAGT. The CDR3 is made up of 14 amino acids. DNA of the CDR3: TGTGCCAGCAGTGCGGAGGCGGGCACAGATACGCAGTATTTT. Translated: CASSAEAGTDTQYF.